Listed below are T cell receptor beta chains from one sample, sequenced in a study of cytotoxic CD8 clonotypes in ibrutinib-treated CLL. Assay used: immunoSEQ multiplex PCR; TCRdb lists only in-frame clones, some missing. This sample has some 300,000 clones, with 70% to 80% found just once. Specimen: PBMCs, collected before ibrutinib treatment. The origin of the receptors is a human donor with chronic lymphocytic leukemia. Each CDR3 is given with its conserved first and last residue. Clone size appears in some rows only: once, few, many, or a class for an expanded clone.

.	TRBJ2-7	TRBV4-2	CASSQITMEEQYF
few	TRBJ1-5	TRBV9	CASSEGHRNQPQHF
.	TRBJ2-3	TRBV12-2	CAKNTSGRAVSTDTQYF
once	TRBJ1-1	TRBV7-8	CASSWLGGTEAFF
.	TRBJ2-5	TRBV4-2	CASSQVTSGRMKTQYF
once	TRBJ2-1	TRBV7-8	CASSLSRGSSYNEQFF
.	TRBJ2-1	TRBV9	CASSVAAVNNEQFF
.	TRBJ1-4	TRBV6-5	CASSSTGSEKLFF
once	TRBJ2-3	TRBV6-5	CASSYSWNTDTQYF
.	TRBJ1-1	TRBV6-5	CASSYSGHLNTEAFF
.	TRBJ2-5	TRBV29-1	CSVDRTGFLETQYF
few	TRBJ2-1	TRBV30	CAWSGASGYNEQFF
.	TRBJ2-7	TRBV27	CASSFGEGYEQYF
once	TRBJ2-7	TRBV11-2	CASSARRWSDSSYEQYF
.	TRBJ2-7	TRBV5-4	CASSLTSGRYEQYF
.	TRBJ1-1	TRBV6-4	CASKDTGRSTEAFF
.	TRBJ2-2	TRBV7-3	CASSLNLGSGELFF
.	TRBJ2-3	TRBV27	CASSLRRETDTQYF
few	TRBJ1-1	TRBV4-2	CASSSNRAAEAFF
.	TRBJ2-7	TRBV7-8	CASSFLREEATEQYF
.	TRBJ2-3	TRBV27	CASSLSLAELTDTQYF
.	TRBJ2-7	TRBV11-2	CASSQGTSGIYEQYF
.	TRBJ1-1	TRBV7-9	CASSPQGAGEAFF
once	TRBJ2-5	TRBV7-9	CASSYPGGWTQYF
.	TRBJ1-2	TRBV30	CAWTGTAGYTF
.	TRBJ2-5	TRBV7-9	CASSSQVSGGLETQYF
.	TRBJ2-3	TRBV4-3	CASSPGQGLGDTQYF
.	TRBJ1-3	TRBV4-2	CASSQPRGSGNTIYF
.	TRBJ2-7	TRBV4-2	CASSQDRTSDPSSYEQYF
once	TRBJ2-1	TRBV5-1	CASSPTLQGHEQFF
.	TRBJ1-1	TRBV2	CASNGEAFF
once	TRBJ2-7	TRBV25-1	CASSGTNNYEQYF
.	TRBJ2-7	TRBV5-4	CASSTGLAGAYEQYF
.	TRBJ2-1	TRBV9	CASSSARLAGGLDEQFF
few	TRBJ2-7	TRBV7-9	CASSFLANPWYEQYF
.	TRBJ2-3	TRBV30	CAWSRDRVVGDTQYF
.	TRBJ2-7	TRBV30	CAWSPGLAGLPYEQYF
.	TRBJ1-1	TRBV25-1	CASSAYRGPNTEAFF
.	TRBJ2-3	TRBV29-1	CSTRTSTSSTDTQYF
.	TRBJ1-2	TRBV29-1	CSAGMENYGYTF
once	TRBJ1-3	TRBV30	CAWSVVRGGAVGNTIYF
.	TRBJ2-7	TRBV7-6	CASSKRTGLAGGYEQYF
once	TRBJ2-3	TRBV19	CASSGGQSKSTDTQYF
.	TRBJ2-1	TRBV4-2	CASSHGLAAVNEQFF
.	TRBJ2-7	TRBV7-8	CASVLFTGAYEQYF
.	TRBJ2-1	TRBV5-1	CASSSSPGNWEQFF
once	TRBJ2-1	TRBV4-3	CASSQVREGPYNEQFF
.	TRBJ2-6	TRBV27	CASSLSWIARFSSGANVLTF
.	TRBJ2-1	TRBV14	CASTPGLSYEQFF
.	TRBJ2-7	TRBV4-1	CASSRGLAASSYEQYF
.	TRBJ2-1	TRBV9	CASSVFLASLQSEQFF
once	TRBJ2-3	TRBV27	CASSLSLAAADTQYF
.	TRBJ1-6	TRBV27	CASSLSTGSYNSPLHF